The rows below give T cell receptor beta chains drawn from one sample of a study of blood T cell repertoires in COVID-19. Profiling relied on immunoSEQ multiplex PCR, and the TCRdb table lists in-frame clones only, not all of them. Altogether around 300,000 clones are present, over 75% being singletons, with the ten largest covering 3.5% to 4.5%. Specimen: peripheral blood. The receptors here all came from a woman aged 50 to 65 with active or convalescent COVID-19. Both conserved end residues are part of each CDR3. The D gene is left open where the match is weak.

v_gene: TRBV6-5; j_gene: TRBJ2-2; d_gene: TRBD2; CDR3aa: CASSYRILAGTGELFF; CDR3nt: TGTGCCAGCAGTTACCGAATACTAGCGGGGACCGGGGAGCTGTTTTTT
v_gene: TRBV6-5; j_gene: TRBJ2-1; d_gene: TRBD1; CDR3aa: CASSYSGDRADDEQFF; CDR3nt: TGTGCCAGCAGTTACAGTGGGGACAGGGCAGACGATGAGCAGTTCTTC
v_gene: TRBV7-3; j_gene: TRBJ2-1; d_gene: TRBD2; CDR3aa: CASSLLAGVNEQFF; CDR3nt: TGTGCCAGCAGCTTACTAGCGGGAGTAAATGAGCAGTTCTTC
v_gene: TRBV7-2; j_gene: TRBJ2-7; d_gene: TRBD1; CDR3aa: CASSLHRGQGREQYF; CDR3nt: TGTGCCAGCAGCTTACACAGGGGACAGGGTCGAGAGCAGTACTTC
v_gene: TRBV2; j_gene: TRBJ2-7; d_gene: .; CDR3aa: CASRAVIYRRTPNYEQYF; CDR3nt: TGTGCCAGCAGAGCCGTCATATACAGGAGAACCCCGAACTACGAGCAGTACTTC
v_gene: TRBV7-2; j_gene: TRBJ2-7; d_gene: TRBD1; CDR3aa: CASSLAASTGVYEQYF; CDR3nt: TGTGCCAGCAGCTTAGCCGCCTCCACAGGGGTTTACGAGCAGTACTTC
v_gene: TRBV11-2; j_gene: TRBJ2-2; d_gene: TRBD2; CDR3aa: CASRTAGVRVTGELFF; CDR3nt: TGTGCCAGCAGGACAGCGGGAGTTCGTGTCACCGGGGAGCTGTTTTTT
v_gene: TRBV28; j_gene: TRBJ2-5; d_gene: .; CDR3aa: CASSFGTGLGETQYF; CDR3nt: TGTGCCAGCAGTTTCGGTACAGGGTTAGGAGAGACCCAGTACTTC
v_gene: TRBV25-1; j_gene: TRBJ2-1; d_gene: TRBD1; CDR3aa: CASSEDPGQETYNEQFF; CDR3nt: TGTGCCAGCAGTGAGGATCCGGGACAGGAGACCTACAATGAGCAGTTCTTC
v_gene: TRBV7-2; j_gene: TRBJ2-3; d_gene: TRBD2; CDR3aa: CASLTSGGGDTQYF; CDR3nt: TGTGCCAGCCTGACTAGCGGGGGGGGTGATACGCAGTATTTT
v_gene: TRBV30; j_gene: TRBJ1-6; d_gene: .; CDR3aa: CAWKPNNSPLHF; CDR3nt: TGTGCCTGGAAGCCCAATAATTCACCCCTCCACTTT
v_gene: TRBV4-3; j_gene: TRBJ1-1; d_gene: TRBD1; CDR3aa: CASSPQGAVTEAFF; CDR3nt: TGCGCCAGCAGCCCACAGGGGGCTGTCACTGAAGCTTTCTTT
v_gene: TRBV4-2; j_gene: TRBJ2-7; d_gene: .; CDR3aa: CASSQERAGAYEQYF; CDR3nt: TGTGCCAGCAGCCAAGAAAGGGCAGGGGCCTACGAGCAGTACTTC
v_gene: TRBV5-6; j_gene: TRBJ1-5; d_gene: .; CDR3aa: CASSLGRDSNQPQHF; CDR3nt: TGTGCCAGCAGCTTGGGCAGGGATAGCAATCAGCCCCAGCATTTT
v_gene: TRBV18; j_gene: TRBJ2-2; d_gene: .; CDR3aa: CASSPIRTSIRGGELFF; CDR3nt: TGTGCCAGCTCACCAATCCGAACCTCCATTCGAGGCGGGGAGCTGTTTTTT